Here is one T cell receptor beta chain with its context. This sample is part of a study of T cell changes during pregnancy in multiple sclerosis. The table came from immunoSEQ multiplex PCR; TCRdb's copy has only in-frame clones and leaves some out. The sample carries approximately 92,000 clones, about 94% recorded once. The CDR3 is made up of 12 amino acids. The rearrangement joins TRBV21-1 to TRBJ2-3; the table names TRBD2, a call not compared with the DNA. TRBV21-1 is reported as a pseudogene. The source of this sequence is a female donor with multiple sclerosis, enrolled in a pregnancy study. This material consisted of peripheral blood, taken after pregnancy. The CDR3, as DNA: TGTTGGGGAGTAACTAGCACAGATACGCAGTATTTT. Translating gives CWGVTSTDTQYF.